This TCR beta chain comes out of a study of monozygotic twins with inflammatory bowel disease. Overall study results and limits: Healthy co-twins showed greater TCRbeta diversity (inverse Simpson) than IBD patients.

Input per TCR library consisted of approximately 3,500 ng of total RNA. Two nested PCRs, approximately 17 and 9 cycles, amplified TCRalpha and TCRbeta cDNA. TCRdb re-called the 5' RACE reads, yielding one record per CDR3 amino acid sequence without DNA. The ten most abundant clones cover roughly 2.4% of a sample with some 150,000 distinct CDR3 sequences. Comments on this clonotype: Its antigen is as yet unknown.

The CDR3 spans 14 residues. CDR1 is SGDLS and CDR2 is YYNGEE in the germline V gene. This sequence was found in a human donor with ulcerative colitis or Crohn's disease, or a healthy co-twin of an affected twin (not recorded which). The material sequenced was blood. This sequence joins TRBV9 and TRBJ2-7; the TCRdb call, TRBD2, lacks DNA for checking. CDR3 sequence reads: CASSVAGLPSEQYF.